These 27 T cell receptor beta chains came from one sample sequenced in a study of blood T cell repertoires in COVID-19. TCRdb keeps only in-frame clones here, not all; method: immunoSEQ multiplex PCR. The sample holds some 40,000 clones, 81% seen once. The sample consisted of peripheral blood. Receptor source: a human donor in a cohort sampled during active or convalescent COVID-19. The donor label of this sample is uncertain.

CDR3 DNA: TGTGCCAGCAGCTTAGTAGGGGCCACTGAAGCTTTCTTT. Translation: CASSLVGATEAFF. V usage is TRBV7-2 and J usage is TRBJ1-1; weak D call: TRBD1 (5 bases). With 1 base removed from V and 4 bases from J, the gap between germline ends came to 7 bases. The CDR3 runs 13 residues. Germline CDR1 is SGHTA and CDR2 is FQGNSA.

The chain couples TRBV30 to TRBJ1-2; no firm D call. Germline-derived CDR1 and CDR2 are GTSNPN and SVGIG (reference sequence). This CDR3 contains 14 residues. The germline V and J ends were trimmed by 3 bases and 2 bases, with 13 bases remaining between them. This chain's CDR3 is CAWSRTGENYGYTF. DNA of the CDR3: TGTGCCTGGAGCCGAACCGGGGAGAACTATGGCTACACCTTC.

The rearrangement links TRBV30 to TRBJ2-1; no firm D call. The CDR3 has 12 residues. The V gene's germline CDR1 is GTSNPN and CDR2 SVGIG (reference sequence). V was clipped by 2 bases and J by 7 bases, with 9 bases between them. For the CDR3, the DNA is TGTGCCTGGAGTCGTCTTGAGAATGAGCAGTTCTTC. It yields the protein CAWSRLENEQFF.

The rearrangement uses TRBV5-5 and TRBJ2-2, with TRBD2 matching over 10 bases. The germline V gene has CDR1 SGHKS and CDR2 YYEKEE (reference sequence). This CDR3 has 17 residues. J gave up 6 bases and V 0 bases, and 8 bases lay outside the gene matches. CDR3 residues: CASSLAASGRFAGELFF. In nucleotides, the CDR3 is TGTGCCAGCAGCTTGGCGGCTAGCGGGAGATTCGCCGGGGAGCTGTTTTTT.

This clone is a singleton in its sample. This chain links TRBV19 with TRBJ1-2, with D possibly matching TRBD1 (6 bases). The CDR3 extends over 13 amino acids. V was pared by 1 base and J by 8 bases, with 11 bases between. Germline lookup yields CDR1 LNHDA and CDR2 SQIVND (reference sequence). The chain's CDR3 is CASSIAQGGGYTF. CDR3 bases: TGTGCCAGTAGTATAGCACAGGGCGGCGGCTACACCTTC.

The chain recombines TRBV18 with TRBJ2-3; TRBD1 is a possible D gene (5 bases). The CDR3 has 17 residues. Germline V CDR1 and CDR2: KGHSH, LQKENI. Between the trimmed V and J ends, which lost 1 base and 2 bases, there was a span of 16 bases. CDR3 region: CASSPLQGLRVTDTQYF. The CDR3 DNA reads TGTGCCAGCTCACCACTTCAGGGATTAAGGGTCACAGATACGCAGTATTTT.

The gene calls are TRBV11-2 and TRBJ2-3; D call uncertain. Between the trimmed V and J ends, which lost 1 base and 7 bases, there was a span of 6 bases. The germline V gene has CDR1 SGHAT and CDR2 FQNNGV. The CDR3 runs to 12 residues. In DNA, the CDR3 is TGTGCCAGCAGCTTAGGCGGCCATACGCAGTATTTT. Protein product: CASSLGGHTQYF.

This chain links TRBV7-2 with TRBJ2-7; the match to TRBD2 covers 10 bases. Germline CDR1 is SGHTA and CDR2 is FQGNSA. V shed 4 bases and J 4 bases; nucleotides not matched to a gene: 4. The CDR3 length is 14 residues. The CDR3 coding sequence is TGTGCCAGCAGCTCCACGACTAGCGGGTACGAGCAGTACTTC. Protein product: CASSSTTSGYEQYF. The full variable domain, rest sourced from reference TRBV7-2 and TRBJ2-7, is GAGVSQSPSNKVTEKGKDVELRCDPISGHTALYWYRQSLGQGLEFLIYFQGNSAPDKSGLPSDRFSAERTGGSVSTLTIQRTQQEDSAVYLCASSSTTSGYEQYFGPGTRLTVT.

The chain recombines TRBV19 with TRBJ1-5; no definite D call. From germline, CDR1 is LNHDA and CDR2 SQIVND (reference sequence). The CDR3 consists of 15 residues. V shed 3 bases and J shed 0 bases, with 9 bases lying between them. The CDR3 region has the DNA TGTGCCAGTAGTATTGACACCGATAGCAATCAGCCCCAGCATTTT. Translation gives CASSIDTDSNQPQHF.

The chain carries TRBV25-1 and TRBJ2-7; D gene uncertain. This CDR3 comprises 11 residues. Germline assignment: CDR1 MGHDK and CDR2 SYGVNS. V was cut by 4 bases and J by 4 bases, with 5 bases left in between. CDR3 region: CASSAPYEQYF. The CDR3 DNA follows: TGTGCCAGCAGTGCCCCATACGAGCAGTACTTC.

The rearrangement links TRBV7-9 to TRBJ1-2; tentative D call: TRBD1 (5 bases). V lost 10 bases and J lost 7, with 19 bases in between. The CDR3 spans 13 residues. Germline lookup yields CDR1 SEHNR and CDR2 FQNEAQ (reference sequence). This CDR3 is CATAARGRTGYTF. The CDR3 DNA reads as TGTGCCACAGCAGCTAGGGGCAGGACTGGCTACACCTTC.

V is TRBV7-2 and J is TRBJ1-3; no reliable D call. Per the germline V gene, CDR1 is SGHTA and CDR2 is FQGNSA. Trimming cost V 5 bases and J 2 bases, with 10 bases left between them. The CDR3 length is 14 residues. This CDR3 is CASSAMGAGNTIYF. The CDR3 bases are TGTGCCAGCAGCGCCATGGGCGCTGGAAACACCATATATTTT.

The rearrangement joins TRBV6-6 to TRBJ1-1; D is unresolved. The CDR3 totals 15 residues. The germline CDR1 and CDR2 sequences are MNHNY and SVGAGI (reference sequence). Between the trimmed V and J ends, which lost 0 bases and 5 bases, there was a span of 13 bases. DNA for the CDR3: TGTGCCAGCAGTTACTCGAAAGTGGGCTTAACTGAAGCTTTCTTT. Its translation: CASSYSKVGLTEAFF.

The CDR3 region is CAWRVEGGHGYTF. The DNA for the CDR3 is TGTGCCTGGAGGGTGGAGGGCGGCCATGGCTACACCTTC. This sequence joins TRBV30 and TRBJ1-2; D ambiguous. Germline values: CDR1 GTSNPN, CDR2 SVGIG (reference sequence). The CDR3 sequence is 13 residues long. Trimming stripped 3 bases from V and 6 bases from J, with 14 bases between.

The V call is TRBV19, the J call TRBJ1-4; D may be TRBD1 (6 bases). CDR1 and CDR2 from the germline V gene are LNHDA and SQIVND (reference sequence). V lost 3 bases to trimming and J lost 5 bases, with 10 bases between them. The CDR3 is 14 residues long. The CDR3, as DNA: TGTGCCAGTAGTATTAACAGGGAGAATGAAAAACTGTTTTTT. Protein: CASSINRENEKLFF. The whole variable domain, filled in from reference TRBV19 and TRBJ1-4, reads DGGITQSPKYLFRKEGQNVTLSCEQNLNHDAMYWYRQDPGQGLRLIYYSQIVNDFQKGDIAEGYSVSREKKESFPLTVTSAQKNPTAFYLCASSINRENEKLFFGSGTQLSVL.

The V gene is TRBV5-1, the J gene TRBJ1-3; unclear D gene. Per germline, CDR1 SGHRS and CDR2 YFSETQ. V was clipped by 5 bases and J by 2 bases, with 17 bases between them. The CDR3 runs 16 residues. The CDR3 DNA reads TGCGCCAGCAGGTTCGACGCAGGCGACGCTGGAAACACCATATATTTT. Amino acids: CASRFDAGDAGNTIYF.

This clone was seen at least ten times. The V call is TRBV4-2, the J call TRBJ2-1, with 8 bases fitting TRBD2. With V trimmed by 6 bases and J by 3 bases, 4 bases remained unmatched. CDR1 is LGHNA, CDR2 YNFKEQ, per germline. CDR3 length: 14 residues. CDR3 sequence reads: CASRAGVGYNEQFF. For the CDR3, the DNA is TGTGCCAGCAGAGCGGGAGTTGGCTACAATGAGCAGTTCTTC.

The chain couples TRBV9 to TRBJ1-2, with TRBD1 matching over 8 bases. The CDR3 spans 14 residues. Germline V lookup: CDR1 SGDLS, CDR2 YYNGEE. Unmatched junction bases numbered 7, after V lost 3 bases and J lost 6 bases. The CDR3 loop is CASSGAGTGNGYTF. Written as DNA, the CDR3 is TGTGCCAGCAGCGGGGCCGGGACAGGAAATGGCTACACCTTC.

The chain recombines TRBV19 with TRBJ1-5; 9 bases align to TRBD1. Germline CDR1 reads LNHDA; CDR2 reads SQIVND (reference sequence). The J segment lost 7 bases and the V segment lost 6 bases, leaving 4 bases of the junction unmatched. The CDR3 consists of 13 residues. The CDR3 loop is CASSPGQGQPQHF. The CDR3 nucleotides read TGTGCCAGTAGCCCCGGACAGGGGCAGCCCCAGCATTTT.

The chain carries TRBV2 and TRBJ1-2, with 11 bases fitting TRBD1. V was clipped by 3 bases and J by 6 bases; unmatched bases: 6. The CDR3 runs to 15 residues. Germline V CDR1 and CDR2: SNHLY, FYNNEI. The CDR3 loop reads CASSDSDRGLDGYTF. The CDR3 coding sequence is TGTGCCAGCAGTGATTCGGACAGGGGGCTCGATGGCTACACCTTC.

The genes are TRBV7-3 and TRBJ1-2; 10 positions agree with TRBD1. V was clipped by 5 bases and J by 7 bases; unmatched bases: 10. Germline V CDR1 and CDR2: SGHTA, FQGTGA. This CDR3 comprises 15 residues. The CDR3 protein is CASSPQGQGFGGYTF. The CDR3 DNA follows: TGTGCCAGCAGCCCACAGGGACAGGGGTTCGGTGGCTACACCTTC. Variable domain in full (rest from reference TRBV7-3 and TRBJ1-2): GAGVSQTPSNKVTEKGKYVELRCDPISGHTALYWYRQSLGQGPEFLIYFQGTGAADDSGLPNDRFFAVRPEGSVSTLKIQRTERGDSAVYLCASSPQGQGFGGYTFGSGTRLTVV.

This clone was counted between two and nine times. This chain joins TRBV30 and TRBJ1-1; D is unresolved. The V and J ends lost 6 bases and 0 bases respectively, with 11 bases between them. Germline V CDR1 and CDR2: GTSNPN, SVGIG (reference sequence). The CDR3 is 13 amino acids. The CDR3 DNA reads TGTGCCTGCACATTAGCTTTGAACACTGAAGCTTTCTTT. Residues: CACTLALNTEAFF. Drawing the rest from reference TRBV30 and TRBJ1-1, the complete variable domain is SQTIHQWPATLVQPVGSPLSLECTVEGTSNPNLYWYRQAAGRGLQLLFYSVGIGQISSEVPQNLSASRPQDRQFILSSKKLLLSDSGFYLCACTLALNTEAFFGQGTRLTVV.

The V call is TRBV11-3, the J call TRBJ1-3; D is undetermined. CDR3 length: 14 amino acids. The ends were cut back, 2 bases at V and 4 bases at J, with 9 bases in the middle. Germline CDR1 reads SGHNT; CDR2 reads YENEEA. The CDR3 spells CASSLKRLGNTIYF. The CDR3, as DNA: TGTGCCAGCAGCTTAAAGCGTCTCGGAAACACCATATATTTT.

The chain is built from TRBV19 and TRBJ2-1; TRBD2 matches 10 bases. This CDR3 spans 14 amino acids. The junction had 7 bases not matched to a gene; V was cut back by 7 bases and J by 7 bases. Germline lookup yields CDR1 LNHDA and CDR2 SQIVND (reference sequence). This CDR3 is CASISGRALNEQFF. The CDR3 DNA is TGTGCCAGTATAAGCGGGAGGGCCCTTAATGAGCAGTTCTTC.

The chain couples TRBV6-5 to TRBJ1-1, with D tentatively TRBD1 (5 bases). Deletions cut 4 bases from V and 4 bases from J, with 13 bases between. CDR1 is MNHEY and CDR2 is SVGAGI in the germline V gene. The CDR3 spans 14 residues. CDR3: CASSFGPGGTEAFF. The CDR3 DNA reads TGTGCCAGCAGTTTCGGGCCCGGGGGCACTGAAGCTTTCTTT.

This chain connects TRBV24-1 to TRBJ2-1, with TRBD2 as a possible D gene (6 bases). V dropped 4 bases and J dropped 2 bases, with 11 bases sitting between them. This CDR3 comprises 15 residues. Germline assignment: CDR1 KGHDR and CDR2 SFDVKD. CDR3 amino acids: CATSDQTRTYNEQFF. CDR3 in DNA: TGTGCCACCAGTGACCAGACTAGAACCTACAATGAGCAGTTCTTC.

This chain joins TRBV24-1 and TRBJ2-5; 9 bases agree with TRBD1. Unmatched junction bases numbered 5, after V lost 10 bases and J lost 3 bases. Germline V CDR1 and CDR2: KGHDR, SFDVKD. This CDR3 has 13 residues. DNA for the CDR3: TGTGCCACTGGACAGGGGTCGGAAGAGACCCAGTACTTC. The encoded protein is CATGQGSEETQYF.